A selection of T cell receptor beta chains follows, all from one sample in a study of metastatic and nonmetastatic thyroid tumors. With MiXCR, TCRdb called clones anew from the PCR reads. The table records about 40,000 clones, 13% of them present only once. The sample taken for sequencing was blood. The receptors shown here come from a female donor with papillary thyroid cancer or a benign thyroid nodule (not recorded which). Some clones in this sample may be carry-over from other donors' samples. The CDR3 runs from the conserved cysteine through the conserved F or W. The order of the fields is clone size, V gene, J gene, D gene, CDR3 DNA, CDR3 protein. The D gene is left open where the match is weak. Clone sizes are given selectively: once, few, many, or a class where the clone is expanded.

size: medium-sized
V: TRBV6-1
J: TRBJ1-5
D: -
DNA: TGTGCCAGCAGACTGGACCGCAATCAGCCCCAGCATTTT
CDR3: CASRLDRNQPQHF

size: once
V: TRBV4-2
J: TRBJ2-2
D: TRBD2
DNA: TGTGCCAGCAGCCCGAAGGGACTAGCGGTAGGGGCCGGGGAGCTGTTTTTT
CDR3: CASSPKGLAVGAGELFF

size: many
V: TRBV20-1
J: TRBJ2-7
D: TRBD1
DNA: TGCAGTGCCACCTCCCGGGACAGGGGGTACGAGCAGTACTTC
CDR3: CSATSRDRGYEQYF

size: -
V: TRBV10-3
J: TRBJ2-2
D: TRBD1
DNA: TGTGCCATCAGTGTACCGGGACAGGGGGCCGACACCGGGGAGCTGTTTTTT
CDR3: CAISVPGQGADTGELFF

size: many
V: TRBV2
J: TRBJ2-3
D: TRBD2
DNA: TGTGCCAGCAGTGACTCACTAGCGGGAGGAGAGGATACGCAGTATTTT
CDR3: CASSDSLAGGEDTQYF

size: many
V: TRBV5-8
J: TRBJ2-5
D: -
DNA: TGTGCCAGCAGCCTAGGACAAGGAGGAGAGACCCAGTACTTC
CDR3: CASSLGQGGETQYF

size: few
V: TRBV11-2
J: TRBJ2-2
D: -
DNA: TGTGCCAGCAGCTTATACTCGAACACCGGGGAGCTGTTTTTT
CDR3: CASSLYSNTGELFF

size: many
V: TRBV19
J: TRBJ2-1
D: -
DNA: TGTGCCAGTAGTATAGGGGGTGGGGTCAATGAGCAGTTCTTC
CDR3: CASSIGGGVNEQFF

size: many
V: TRBV2
J: TRBJ2-1
D: TRBD2
DNA: TGTGCCAGCAGTGAATCCGGACTAGCGGGAGAGGCAGGGAATGAGCAGTTCTTC
CDR3: CASSESGLAGEAGNEQFF

size: many
V: TRBV9
J: TRBJ2-1
D: -
DNA: TGTGCCAGCAGCGTAGGTGGAGAATCGTTCAATGAGCAGTTCTTC
CDR3: CASSVGGESFNEQFF

size: many
V: TRBV7-9
J: TRBJ1-1
D: -
DNA: TGTGCCAGCAGCTTGACTCAGGGAGCCACTGAAGCTTTCTTT
CDR3: CASSLTQGATEAFF

size: many
V: TRBV12-3/TRBV12-4
J: TRBJ1-5
D: TRBD1
DNA: TGTGCCAGCAGTTGGGGACAGGGGTCGAATCAGCCCCAGCATTTT
CDR3: CASSWGQGSNQPQHF

size: many
V: TRBV10-3
J: TRBJ1-2
D: -
DNA: TGTGCCATCAGTCCCGACCGACTATATGGCTACACCTTC
CDR3: CAISPDRLYGYTF

size: few
V: TRBV28
J: TRBJ2-6
D: -
DNA: TGTGCCAGCAGTTTGAATGGGGCCAACGTCCTGACTTTC
CDR3: CASSLNGANVLTF

size: many
V: TRBV18
J: TRBJ1-1
D: -
DNA: TGTGCCAGCTCCTCTCGGGGGGATTCGAACACTGAAGCTTTCTTT
CDR3: CASSSRGDSNTEAFF

size: many
V: TRBV6-4
J: TRBJ2-7
D: TRBD2
DNA: TGTGCCAGCAGTACCCATACCGGGACTAGCGGGAGGGCCACCTACGAGCAGTACTTC
CDR3: CASSTHTGTSGRATYEQYF

size: many
V: TRBV2
J: TRBJ2-2
D: -
DNA: TGTGCCAGCAGTGGAAGGGGTACCGGGGAGCTGTTTTTT
CDR3: CASSGRGTGELFF

size: few
V: TRBV15
J: TRBJ2-7
D: TRBD1
DNA: TGTGCCACCAGCATAAGGACAGGGGTCACCTACGAGCAGTACTTC
CDR3: CATSIRTGVTYEQYF

size: many
V: TRBV19
J: TRBJ2-1
D: -
DNA: TGTGCCAGTAGTATAGACTTAGGTAGGGTCGATGAGCAGTTCTTC
CDR3: CASSIDLGRVDEQFF

size: many
V: TRBV5-1
J: TRBJ1-2
D: -
DNA: TGCGCCAGCAGCATCGGGACAATCGATGGCTACACCTTC
CDR3: CASSIGTIDGYTF

size: many
V: TRBV18
J: TRBJ2-7
D: -
DNA: TGTGCCAGCTCACCAAGTCCTCCGACAGTACTAACCTACGAGCAGTACTTC
CDR3: CASSPSPPTVLTYEQYF

size: -
V: TRBV19
J: TRBJ1-3
D: TRBD1
DNA: TGTGCCAGTAGTTTCCGGGACAGGTTCGTCTCGAACACCATATATTTT
CDR3: CASSFRDRFVSNTIYF

size: many
V: TRBV11-2
J: TRBJ2-3
D: -
DNA: TGTGCCAGCAGCGAGTACACAGATACGCAGTATTTT
CDR3: CASSEYTDTQYF

size: many
V: TRBV5-6
J: TRBJ1-5
D: -
DNA: TGTGCCAGCAGCTTGAGTAACAGCGGTCAGCCCCAGCATTTT
CDR3: CASSLSNSGQPQHF

size: -
V: TRBV6-1
J: TRBJ2-7
D: TRBD1
DNA: TGTGCCAGCAGTGTGGACAGGGGCTTCTCCTACGAGCAGTACTTC
CDR3: CASSVDRGFSYEQYF

size: -
V: TRBV20-1
J: TRBJ2-2
D: TRBD2
DNA: TGCAGTGCTAGTCTAGCGGGGCACACCGGGGAGCTGTTTTTT
CDR3: CSASLAGHTGELFF

size: -
V: TRBV6-1
J: TRBJ2-7
D: -
DNA: TGTGCCAGCAGTTCTGCGTTTGGGGGTCCCTACGAGCAGTACTTC
CDR3: CASSSAFGGPYEQYF

size: many
V: TRBV28
J: TRBJ1-5
D: -
DNA: TGTGCCAGCAGTTTTATCACCCTTCGGGGTGGACAGCCCCAGCATTTT
CDR3: CASSFITLRGGQPQHF

size: many
V: TRBV20-1
J: TRBJ1-1
D: -
DNA: TGCAGTGCTAGAGAACCCAGGAACACTGAAGCTTTCTTT
CDR3: CSAREPRNTEAFF

size: many
V: TRBV3-1
J: TRBJ1-2
D: -
DNA: TGTGCCAGCGGCTCCGGGACCTATGGCTACACCTTC
CDR3: CASGSGTYGYTF

size: many
V: TRBV4-1
J: TRBJ1-2
D: -
DNA: TGCGCCAGCAGCCAAGTTTTACCCTATGGCTACACCTTC
CDR3: CASSQVLPYGYTF

size: many
V: TRBV30
J: TRBJ2-7
D: -
DNA: TGTGCCTCCCAGAAGGGGGGGACCTACGAGCAGTACTTC
CDR3: CASQKGGTYEQYF

size: -
V: TRBV5-4
J: TRBJ2-3
D: -
DNA: TGTGCCAGCAGCCTAGGGGATTTCACATCTGATACGCAGTATTTT
CDR3: CASSLGDFTSDTQYF

size: many
V: TRBV2
J: TRBJ2-7
D: TRBD2
DNA: TGTGCCAGCAGGGCCGCGGGGGGGAGAGCCTACGAGCAGTACTTC
CDR3: CASRAAGGRAYEQYF

size: many
V: TRBV6-1
J: TRBJ1-2
D: TRBD1
DNA: TGTGCCAGCAGTTTGGACAGGGGGTATTACTATGGCTACACCTTC
CDR3: CASSLDRGYYYGYTF

size: many
V: TRBV5-1
J: TRBJ1-1
D: -
DNA: TGCGCCAGCAGCTTGAAGTGGGGGCCGGGGGTTAACACTGAAGCTTTCTTT
CDR3: CASSLKWGPGVNTEAFF

size: many
V: TRBV3-1
J: TRBJ1-1
D: TRBD1
DNA: TGTGCCAGCAGCCCGGGGACAGACCAAGCTTTCTTT
CDR3: CASSPGTDQAFF

size: many
V: TRBV24-1
J: TRBJ2-5
D: -
DNA: TGTGCCACCAGTGATCAGGCCGACCGGAACCAAGAGACCCAGTACTTC
CDR3: CATSDQADRNQETQYF

size: many
V: TRBV6-1
J: TRBJ1-3
D: -
DNA: TGTGCCAGCAGCCTTTTACAGGGAGCTGGAAACACCATATATTTT
CDR3: CASSLLQGAGNTIYF

size: many
V: TRBV2
J: TRBJ1-1
D: -
DNA: TGTGCCAGCAAAGGTAGTTCCGGGAACACTGAAGCTTTCTTT
CDR3: CASKGSSGNTEAFF

size: -
V: TRBV5-1
J: TRBJ2-3
D: -
DNA: TGCGCCAGCAGCTTGCTTCAAGGGCGACGACGGAGGGCCCCAGATACGCAGTATTTT
CDR3: CASSLLQGRRRRAPDTQYF

size: many
V: TRBV11-2
J: TRBJ2-1
D: TRBD1
DNA: TGTGCCAGCAGCCGACAGGGGCTAAACAATGAGCAGTTCTTC
CDR3: CASSRQGLNNEQFF

size: -
V: TRBV20-1
J: TRBJ2-3
D: TRBD1
DNA: TGCAGTGCTACCTCCGGGACAGACGGCACGGATAAGCAGTATTTT
CDR3: CSATSGTDGTDKQYF

size: many
V: TRBV4-2
J: TRBJ1-2
D: -
DNA: TGTGCCAGCAGCCAAGATAGTCCCTCGGAAGGCTACACCTTC
CDR3: CASSQDSPSEGYTF